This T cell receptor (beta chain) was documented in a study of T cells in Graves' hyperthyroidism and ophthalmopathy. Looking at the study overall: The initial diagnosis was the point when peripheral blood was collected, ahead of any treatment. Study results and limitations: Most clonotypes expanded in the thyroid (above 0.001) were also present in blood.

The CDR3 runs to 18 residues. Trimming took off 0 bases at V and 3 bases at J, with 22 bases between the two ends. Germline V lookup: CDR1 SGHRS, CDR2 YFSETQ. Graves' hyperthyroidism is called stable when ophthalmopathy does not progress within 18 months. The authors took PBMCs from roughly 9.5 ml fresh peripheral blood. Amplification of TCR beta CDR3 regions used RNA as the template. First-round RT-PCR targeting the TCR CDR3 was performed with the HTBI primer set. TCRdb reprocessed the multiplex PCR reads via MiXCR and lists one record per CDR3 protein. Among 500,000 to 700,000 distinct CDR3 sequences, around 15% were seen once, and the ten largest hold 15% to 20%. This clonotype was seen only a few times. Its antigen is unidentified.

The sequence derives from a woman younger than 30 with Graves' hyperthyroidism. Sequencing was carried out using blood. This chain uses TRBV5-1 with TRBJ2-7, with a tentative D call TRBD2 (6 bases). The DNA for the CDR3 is TGCGCCAGCAGCTTGGAGTACCCCCCTAGCGCCGACATCTACGAGCAGTACTTC. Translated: CASSLEYPPSADIYEQYF.